Each of the 10 T cell receptor beta chains below was sequenced from the same sample in a study of blood T cell repertoires in COVID-19. Clones were sequenced by immunoSEQ multiplex PCR, and TCRdb holds only the in-frame ones, with some missing. The data show 150,000 to 160,000 clones, about 90% seen once. Sequencing was carried out using peripheral blood. Receptor source: a man in his fifties with acute or convalescent COVID-19.

CDR3 residues: CASSHPDSKNTGELFF. The CDR3 DNA reads as TGCGCCAGCAGCCACCCGGACAGTAAGAACACCGGGGAGCTGTTTTTT. V and J are TRBV4-1 and TRBJ2-2; the D gene is possibly TRBD1 (6 bases). The CDR3 runs 16 residues. Germline assignment: CDR1 MGHRA and CDR2 YSYEKL. Trimming pared 3 bases from V and 1 base from J, leaving 12 bases between.

The chain couples TRBV19 to TRBJ1-2, with 7 bases lining up with TRBD1. The germline V gene has CDR1 LNHDA and CDR2 SQIVND (reference sequence). This CDR3 is built from 16 residues. Unmatched junction bases numbered 9, after V lost 3 bases and J lost 2 bases. The CDR3 DNA follows: TGTGCCAGTAGTATTTCTCGGCAGGGGGTCAACTATGGCTACACCTTC. It is translated as CASSISRQGVNYGYTF.

V and J are TRBV30 and TRBJ2-1; TRBD2 is a possible D gene (7 bases). Trimming shortened V by 3 bases and J by 0 bases, and 9 bases separated the two germline ends. Germline V gene lookup returns CDR1 GTSNPN and CDR2 SVGIG (reference sequence). The length of the CDR3 is 14 residues. CDR3 residues: CAWRGGGSYNEQFF. CDR3 in DNA: TGTGCCTGGAGGGGAGGGGGCTCCTACAATGAGCAGTTCTTC.

The chain is built from TRBV4-1 and TRBJ1-5; TRBD1 matches 7 bases. Germline CDR1 MGHRA, CDR2 YSYEKL. This CDR3 has 16 residues. V dropped 2 bases and J dropped 9; count of bases not matched to a gene: 13. The chain's CDR3 is CASSQRAARGVWPQHF. The CDR3 DNA reads TGCGCCAGCAGCCAAAGGGCCGCCAGGGGGGTCTGGCCCCAGCATTTT.

This clone was found once. The chain couples TRBV3-1 (or the pseudogene TRBV3-2) to TRBJ2-1, with D possibly being TRBD2 (6 bases). V was cut by 4 bases and J by 7 bases, with 14 bases left in between. In germline, CDR1 is LGHDT, CDR2 YNNKEL (reference sequence). The CDR3 has 14 residues. CDR3 in amino acids: CASSPPRGSNEQFF. The DNA of the CDR3 is TGTGCCAGCAGCCCCCCTCGGGGGAGTAATGAGCAGTTCTTC.

V and J are TRBV18 and TRBJ1-2; D might be TRBD1 (5 bases). Germline loops: CDR1 KGHSH, CDR2 LQKENI. CDR3 size: 18 residues. Trimming cost V 3 bases and J 5 bases, with 25 bases left between them. CDR3 amino acids: CASSPLQQDSSSSYGYTF. The CDR3 nucleotides are TGTGCCAGCTCACCTCTTCAACAAGACAGTTCAAGTAGTTATGGCTACACCTTC. Using reference TRBV18 and TRBJ1-2 for the parts outside the CDR3, the full variable domain is NAGVMQNPRHLVRRRGQEARLRCSPMKGHSHVYWYRQLPEEGLKFMVYLQKENIIDESGMPKERFSAEFPKEGPSILRIQQVVRGDSAAYFCASSPLQQDSSSSYGYTFGSGTRLTVV.

The gene calls are TRBV9 and TRBJ1-2, with D tentatively TRBD1 (6 bases). Deletions cut 3 bases from V and 3 bases from J, with 15 bases between. The germline CDR1 and CDR2 sequences are SGDLS and YYNGEE. The CDR3 is 15 amino acids. CDR3: CASSELGAGDYGYTF. CDR3 DNA: TGTGCCAGCAGCGAGCTGGGGGCAGGGGACTATGGCTACACCTTC.

The V call is TRBV5-6, the J call TRBJ1-1; the match to TRBD1 covers 8 bases. The CDR3 has 13 amino acids. CDR1 is SGHDT and CDR2 is YYEEEE in the germline V gene. Trimming at V came to 4 bases and at J to 8 bases, leaving 7 bases not matched to a gene. The CDR3 region has the DNA TGTGCCAGCAGCCTGGACAGGGCTTCAGAAGCTTTCTTT. It is translated as CASSLDRASEAFF. Combining the CDR3 with reference TRBV5-6 and TRBJ1-1 gives the whole variable domain DAGVTQSPTHLIKTRGQQVTLRCSPKSGHDTVSWYQQALGQGPQFIFQYYEEEERQRGNFPDRFSGHQFPNYSSELNVNALLLGDSALYLCASSLDRASEAFFGQGTRLTVV.

The V gene is TRBV25-1, the J gene TRBJ2-3; TRBD1 matches at 10 bases. Germline trimming cut 7 bases from V and 3 bases from J; bases unmatched to any gene: 4. This CDR3 is 14 amino acids long. Germline values: CDR1 MGHDK, CDR2 SYGVNS. In DNA form, the CDR3 reads TGTGCCAGCACTCCGGGACAGGGGACAGATACGCAGTATTTT. Protein sequence: CASTPGQGTDTQYF.

This chain uses TRBV30 with TRBJ1-2; D may be TRBD1 (5 bases). The CDR3 runs 12 residues. Germline V gene lookup returns CDR1 GTSNPN and CDR2 SVGIG (reference sequence). The V gene lost 2 bases and the J gene lost 7 bases, with 11 bases spanning the gap. Here the CDR3 DNA reads TGTGCCTGGAGTCAGGGAATCAGTGGCTACACCTTC. Its translation: CAWSQGISGYTF.